This T cell receptor beta chain was profiled in a study of CD8+ T cells in alopecia areata. Study conclusions and caveats: Unlike in mice, where it was clearer, TCR sharing across patients was less clear, possibly HLA-related. Greater clonality was observed in lesional scalp samples, especially alopecia totalis/universalis, versus normal scalp.

The CDR3 runs 14 residues. Germline V lookup: CDR1 SSHAT, CDR2 FNYEAQ (reference sequence). This clone has a handful of counts. Its matching antigen is unknown. An end of the junction differs from the germline gene, which may be a read error. From alopecia areata patients, lesional scalp punch biopsies and peripheral blood were collected. Sorting separated CD4+ and CD8+ T cells out of PBMCs. The authors extracted RNA and reverse transcribed it into cDNA as the sequencing template. Assay: immunoSEQ multiplex PCR; the TCRdb copy retains only in-frame clones and omits some. Among 120,000 or so clones listed, roughly two fifths were seen once.

This chain joins TRBV7-7 and TRBJ2-5; perhaps TRBD1 as D (6 bases). Sequencing was done on a sample of CD4+ T cells sorted from blood. The receptor's source is a human donor with alopecia areata. CDR3 residues: CASSPAGVQETQYF. The CDR3 DNA sequence: TGTGCTAGCAGCCCCGCAGGGGTCCAAGAGACCCAGTACTTC.